Presented here are 8 T cell receptor beta chains from one specimen sequenced in a study of blood T cell repertoires in COVID-19. Generated by immunoSEQ multiplex PCR, the TCRdb table keeps only in-frame clones and is missing some. The sample yields fewer than 200,000 clones, around four fifths seen once. The sequenced material came from peripheral blood. These receptors all stem from an older man with acute or convalescent COVID-19.

This clone turned up a few times. This chain links TRBV4-1 with TRBJ2-7, with 8 bases lining up with TRBD1. V dropped 0 bases and J dropped 2; count of bases not matched to a gene: 6. Germline V CDR1 and CDR2: MGHRA, YSYEKL. There are 16 residues in the CDR3. CDR3: CASSQDRGTGAYEQYF. CDR3 nucleotides: TGCGCCAGCAGCCAAGATAGAGGGACAGGCGCCTACGAGCAGTACTTC.

This clone appeared a few times. This chain joins TRBV2 and TRBJ2-2; maybe TRBD2 (6 bases). The CDR3 loop spans 16 amino acids. Germline V gene lookup returns CDR1 SNHLY and CDR2 FYNNEI. V lost 6 bases to trimming and J lost 2 bases, with 16 bases between them. CDR3 sequence (DNA): TGTGCCAGCAGAGCCCAGGGACTTCCCAACACCGGGGAGCTGTTTTTT. It specifies CASRAQGLPNTGELFF.

The V and J genes are TRBV7-3 and TRBJ2-1, with 7 bases identical to TRBD2. Germline V gene data show CDR1 as SGHTA and CDR2 as FQGTGA. The CDR3 totals 14 residues. J lost 4 bases, V lost 5 bases, and 5 bases had no gene match. The CDR3 sequence is CASSIDGGYNEQFF. In DNA form, the CDR3 reads TGTGCCAGCAGCATCGACGGGGGGTACAATGAGCAGTTCTTC. Complete variable domain (other parts from reference TRBV7-3 and TRBJ2-1): GAGVSQTPSNKVTEKGKYVELRCDPISGHTALYWYRQSLGQGPEFLIYFQGTGAADDSGLPNDRFFAVRPEGSVSTLKIQRTERGDSAVYLCASSIDGGYNEQFFGPGTRLTVL.

There are a few counts of this clone. The chain joins TRBV11-2 to TRBJ2-7; weak D call: TRBD2 (6 bases). There are 18 residues in the CDR3. The V end was cut by 4 bases, the J end by 4 bases, with 26 bases between. Germline CDR1 is SGHAT and CDR2 is FQNNGV. As DNA, the CDR3 is TGTGCCAGCAGCTCACGAGGGGAAGCCCCGCCGGGGAGGTACGAGCAGTACTTC. Translation: CASSSRGEAPPGRYEQYF.

The CDR3 region has the DNA TGCGCCAGCAGCTTGGGGACTAGCGGGAATGACGAGCAGTACTTC. Protein product: CASSLGTSGNDEQYF. This sequence joins TRBV5-1 and TRBJ2-7; 12 bases fit TRBD2. Losses at the gene ends were 0 bases for V and 5 bases for J; bases not matched to a gene: 3. Germline V gene data show CDR1 as SGHRS and CDR2 as YFSETQ. CDR3 size: 15 residues.

The chain links TRBV27 to TRBJ2-3, with 11 bases matching TRBD2. The V gene's germline CDR1 is MNHEY and CDR2 SMNVEV (reference sequence). The CDR3 contains 16 residues. Trimming took 5 bases from V and 5 from J; bases not matched to a gene: 9. The DNA of the CDR3 is TGTGCCAGCAGTCCAACTTCTAGCGGGGGGATAGATACGCAGTATTTT. Encoded protein: CASSPTSSGGIDTQYF.

The gene calls are TRBV19 and TRBJ2-3; 9 nucleotides agree with TRBD1. Germline-derived CDR1 and CDR2 are LNHDA and SQIVND (reference sequence). The CDR3 runs to 15 residues. The junction had 7 bases not matched to a gene; V was cut back by 5 bases and J by 4 bases. The CDR3 loop is CASSLTGGWADTQYF. The CDR3 DNA is TGTGCCAGTAGTCTTACAGGGGGCTGGGCAGATACGCAGTATTTT.

This clone was counted only a few times. This rearrangement joins TRBV2 to TRBJ2-1, with 14 bases that match TRBD2. This CDR3 contains 16 residues. V lost 3 bases and J lost 9; bases outside the gene matches: 7. CDR1 is SNHLY and CDR2 is FYNNEI in the germline V gene. This chain's CDR3 is CASSETSGGGLGEQFF. The CDR3 DNA is TGTGCCAGCAGTGAGACTAGCGGGGGGGGTTTGGGTGAGCAGTTCTTC.